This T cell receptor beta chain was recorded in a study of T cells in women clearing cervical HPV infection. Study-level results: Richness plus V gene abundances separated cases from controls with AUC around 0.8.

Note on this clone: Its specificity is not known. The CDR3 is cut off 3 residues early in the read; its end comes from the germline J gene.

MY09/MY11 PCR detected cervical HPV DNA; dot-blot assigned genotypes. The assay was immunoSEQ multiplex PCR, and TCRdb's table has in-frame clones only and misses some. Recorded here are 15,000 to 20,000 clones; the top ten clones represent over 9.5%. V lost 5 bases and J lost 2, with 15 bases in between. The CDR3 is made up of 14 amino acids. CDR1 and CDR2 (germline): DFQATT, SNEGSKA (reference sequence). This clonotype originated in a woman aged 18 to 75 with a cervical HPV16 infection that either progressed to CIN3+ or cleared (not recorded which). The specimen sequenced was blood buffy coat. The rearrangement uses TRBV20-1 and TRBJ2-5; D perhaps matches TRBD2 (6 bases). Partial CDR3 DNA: TGCAGTGCTCACTTAGCGGCAGCTCAAGAGACC. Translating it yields CSAHLAAAQET. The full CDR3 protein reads CSAHLAAAQETQYF.